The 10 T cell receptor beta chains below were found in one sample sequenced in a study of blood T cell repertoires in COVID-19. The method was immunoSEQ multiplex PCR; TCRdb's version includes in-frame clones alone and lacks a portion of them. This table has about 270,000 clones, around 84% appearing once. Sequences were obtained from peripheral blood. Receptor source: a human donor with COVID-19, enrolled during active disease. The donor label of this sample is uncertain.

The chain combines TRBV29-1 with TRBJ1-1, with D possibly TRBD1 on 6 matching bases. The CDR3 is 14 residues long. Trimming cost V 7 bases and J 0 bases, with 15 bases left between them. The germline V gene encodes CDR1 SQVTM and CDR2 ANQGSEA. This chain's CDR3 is CSGQVTGLNTEAFF. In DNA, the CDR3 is TGCAGCGGCCAGGTAACAGGGCTGAACACTGAAGCTTTCTTT.

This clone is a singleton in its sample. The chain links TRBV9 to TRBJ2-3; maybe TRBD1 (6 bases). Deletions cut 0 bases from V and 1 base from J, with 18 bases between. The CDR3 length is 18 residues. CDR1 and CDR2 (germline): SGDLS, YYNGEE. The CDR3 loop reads CASSVGVAGAGGTDTQYF. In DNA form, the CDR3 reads TGTGCCAGCAGCGTAGGGGTCGCAGGGGCGGGCGGCACAGATACGCAGTATTTT.

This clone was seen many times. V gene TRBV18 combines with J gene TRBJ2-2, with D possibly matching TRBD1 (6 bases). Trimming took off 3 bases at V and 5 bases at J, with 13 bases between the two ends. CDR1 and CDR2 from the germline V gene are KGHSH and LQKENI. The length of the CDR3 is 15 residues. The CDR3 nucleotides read TGTGCCAGCTCACCTGGCGGACAGCTAACCGGGGAGCTGTTTTTT. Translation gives CASSPGGQLTGELFF. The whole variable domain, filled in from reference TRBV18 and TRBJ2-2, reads NAGVMQNPRHLVRRRGQEARLRCSPMKGHSHVYWYRQLPEEGLKFMVYLQKENIIDESGMPKERFSAEFPKEGPSILRIQQVVRGDSAAYFCASSPGGQLTGELFFGEGSRLTVL.

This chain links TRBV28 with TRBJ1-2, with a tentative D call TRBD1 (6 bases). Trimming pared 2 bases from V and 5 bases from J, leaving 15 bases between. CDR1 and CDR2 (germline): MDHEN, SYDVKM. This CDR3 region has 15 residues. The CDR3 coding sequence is TGTGCCAGCAGTTTACGCGAGGACAGCCTTTATGGCTACACCTTC. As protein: CASSLREDSLYGYTF.

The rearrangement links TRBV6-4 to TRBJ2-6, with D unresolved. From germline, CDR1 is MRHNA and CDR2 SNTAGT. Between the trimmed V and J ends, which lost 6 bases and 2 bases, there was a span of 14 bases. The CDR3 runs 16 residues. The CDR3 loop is CASSREANPGANVLTF. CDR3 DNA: TGTGCCAGCAGCCGAGAGGCCAACCCTGGGGCCAACGTCCTGACTTTC.

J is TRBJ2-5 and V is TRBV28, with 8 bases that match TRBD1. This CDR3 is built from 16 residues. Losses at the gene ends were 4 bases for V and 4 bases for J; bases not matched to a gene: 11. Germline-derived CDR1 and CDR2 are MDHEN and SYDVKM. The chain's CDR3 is CASSSYRVRGRETQYF. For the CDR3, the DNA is TGTGCCAGCAGTTCCTACCGAGTCAGGGGGCGAGAGACCCAGTACTTC.

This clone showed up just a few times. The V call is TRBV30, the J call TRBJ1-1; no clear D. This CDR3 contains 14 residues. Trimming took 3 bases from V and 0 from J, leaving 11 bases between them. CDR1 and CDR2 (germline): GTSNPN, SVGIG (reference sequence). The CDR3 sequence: CAWRRGSVNTEAFF. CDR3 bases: TGTGCCTGGAGAAGAGGAAGTGTGAACACTGAAGCTTTCTTT.

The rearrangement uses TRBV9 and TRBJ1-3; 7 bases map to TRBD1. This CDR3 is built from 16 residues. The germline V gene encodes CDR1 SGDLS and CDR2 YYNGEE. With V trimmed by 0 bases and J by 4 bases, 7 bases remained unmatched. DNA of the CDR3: TGTGCCAGCAGCGTAGCGGGACAGCGTCACGGAAACACCATATATTTT. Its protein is CASSVAGQRHGNTIYF.

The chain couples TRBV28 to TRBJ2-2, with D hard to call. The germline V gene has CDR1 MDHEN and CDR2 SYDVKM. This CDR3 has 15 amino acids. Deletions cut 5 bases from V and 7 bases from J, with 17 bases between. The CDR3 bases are TGTGCCAGCAGTCCCCCCTCGTTGGCAAACGGGGAGCTGTTTTTT. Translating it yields CASSPPSLANGELFF.

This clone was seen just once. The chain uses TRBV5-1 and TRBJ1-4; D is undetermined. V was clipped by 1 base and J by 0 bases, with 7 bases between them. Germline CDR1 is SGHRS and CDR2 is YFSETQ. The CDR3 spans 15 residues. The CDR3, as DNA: TGCGCCAGCAGCTTGATCCCCGCAACTAATGAAAAACTGTTTTTT. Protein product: CASSLIPATNEKLFF.